A single sample is the source of the 30 T cell receptor beta chains below, sequenced in a study of Graves' ophthalmopathy and Graves' hyperthyroidism. Amplifying from RNA transcripts, the study obtained TCR beta CDR3 regions. Following a first-round RT-PCR that used HTBI primers, a second-round multiplex PCR was carried out. One entry per CDR3 protein, called by TCRdb with MiXCR from the multiplex PCR reads. This sample has fewer than 250,000 distinct CDR3 sequences, with 29% found just once. The sample consisted of peripheral blood. The source of these receptors is a man over 45 with Graves' ophthalmopathy.

This clonotype was seen repeatedly, ten times or more. The chain uses TRBV20-1 and TRBJ2-7; 8 bases are a match to TRBD1. V shed 5 bases and J 4 bases; nucleotides not matched to a gene: 10. Per germline, CDR1 DFQATT and CDR2 SNEGSKA (reference sequence). This CDR3 has 14 residues. The CDR3 bases are TGCAGTGCTTCTACCGGGACAGGTGGTTACGAGCAGTACTTC. Encoded protein: CSASTGTGGYEQYF.

This clonotype was recorded once. The rearrangement uses TRBV6-2 or TRBV6-3 and TRBJ2-7; 10 bases are a match to TRBD2. The germline CDR1 and CDR2 sequences are MNHEY and SVGEGT. The V gene end was trimmed by 7 bases and the J gene end by 3 bases; junction bases not matched to a gene: 6. There are 14 residues in the CDR3. This chain's CDR3 is CASNPSGSIYEQYF. The CDR3 DNA reads as TGTGCCAGCAACCCTAGCGGGAGCATCTACGAGCAGTACTTC.

This clonotype was picked up many times. The J gene is TRBJ2-2, the V gene TRBV7-2, with 7 bases fitting TRBD2. The CDR3 has 14 residues. Germline loops: CDR1 SGHTA, CDR2 FQGNSA. V lost 8 bases, J lost 5 bases, and 8 bases stayed unmatched. The CDR3 region has the DNA TGTGCCAGCGCTAGAGGCGGGAGTACCGGGGAGCTGTTTTTT. Its protein is CASARGGSTGELFF.

There are a few counts of this clonotype. The chain employs TRBV24-1 and TRBJ2-7; 8 nucleotides align to TRBD1. V lost 9 bases to trimming and J lost 2 bases; unmatched junction nucleotides: 2. Germline V CDR1 and CDR2: KGHDR, SFDVKD. CDR3 size: 12 residues. CDR3 DNA: TGTGCCACCGGACAGGGCCCCTACGAGCAGTACTTC. Translation: CATGQGPYEQYF.

This clonotype was counted many times. The chain has TRBV28 and TRBJ1-5, with TRBD1 identical over 7 bases. Per germline, CDR1 MDHEN and CDR2 SYDVKM. The CDR3 extends over 15 amino acids. V shed 5 bases and J 2 bases; nucleotides not matched to a gene: 6. The CDR3 coding sequence is TGTGCCAGCAGTCCACAGGGGATGGGCAATCAGCCCCAGCATTTT. This encodes CASSPQGMGNQPQHF. Looking up the rest from reference TRBV28 and TRBJ1-5 gives the full variable domain: DVKVTQSSRYLVKRTGEKVFLECVQDMDHENMFWYRQDPGLGLRLIYFSYDVKMKEKGDIPEGYSVSREKKERFSLILESASTNQTSMYLCASSPQGMGNQPQHFGDGTRLSIL.

The V gene is TRBV19, the J gene TRBJ2-5, with D uncertain. This CDR3 is built from 13 residues. The germline CDR1 and CDR2 sequences are LNHDA and SQIVND (reference sequence). Trimming stripped 9 bases from V and 2 bases from J, with 13 bases between. The DNA of the CDR3 is TGTGCCAGCCGACGGACGGATCAAGAGACCCAGTACTTC. It is translated as CASRRTDQETQYF. Together with reference TRBV19 and TRBJ2-5, the CDR3 gives the full variable domain: DGGITQSPKYLFRKEGQNVTLSCEQNLNHDAMYWYRQDPGQGLRLIYYSQIVNDFQKGDIAEGYSVSREKKESFPLTVTSAQKNPTAFYLCASRRTDQETQYFGPGTRLLVL.

At least ten counts were recorded for this clonotype. The chain combines TRBV3-1 with TRBJ1-1; 7 bases agree with TRBD1. The trim removed 1 base at V and 6 bases at J, leaving 11 bases unmatched. Germline V gene lookup returns CDR1 LGHDT and CDR2 YNNKEL (reference sequence). The CDR3 sequence is 16 residues long. The CDR3 nucleotides are TGTGCCAGCAGCCAAGCTAGACAGGGCAGTAAATCTGAAGCTTTCTTT. It codes for CASSQARQGSKSEAFF.

This chain links TRBV12-3 or TRBV12-4 with TRBJ1-2; no clear D gene. The length of the CDR3 is 12 residues. Deletions cut 5 bases from V and 3 bases from J, with 7 bases between. The CDR3 reads CASSPSYYGYTF. CDR3 DNA sequence: TGTGCCAGCAGTCCCTCGTACTATGGCTACACCTTC.

This clonotype was seen ten or more times. One end of the junction does not line up with germline, which may come from a read error. This chain links TRBV6-1 with TRBJ2-5, with no clear D. The CDR3 has 11 amino acids. Germline V gives CDR1 MNHNS, CDR2 SASEGT. The CDR3 sequence: CATGPRETQYF. CDR3 in DNA: TGCGCCACTGGGCCACGGGAGACCCAGTACTTC.

This clonotype was seen a handful of times. V gene TRBV6-1 combines with J gene TRBJ1-1; no clear D gene. The germline V gene encodes CDR1 MNHNS and CDR2 SASEGT. This CDR3 spans 13 amino acids. Trimming took off 2 bases at V and 2 bases at J, with 6 bases between the two ends. The chain's CDR3 is CASSERPNTEAFF. The CDR3 DNA sequence: TGTGCCAGCAGTGAAAGGCCTAACACTGAAGCTTTCTTT.

This clonotype was observed at least ten times. This chain connects TRBV4-1 to TRBJ2-7; D may be TRBD2 (7 bases). The CDR3 is made up of 15 amino acids. Per the germline V gene, CDR1 is MGHRA and CDR2 is YSYEKL. With 0 bases removed from V and 6 bases from J, the gap between germline ends came to 15 bases. CDR3 bases: TGCGCCAGCAGCCAAGATAAATTAGGGGGGGGCGAGCAGTACTTC. Its translation is CASSQDKLGGGEQYF.

This clonotype was recorded at least ten times. The chain uses TRBV9 and TRBJ2-5; D not certain. This CDR3 contains 15 residues. The germline V and J ends were trimmed by 4 bases and 1 base, with 14 bases remaining between them. CDR1 and CDR2 (germline): SGDLS, YYNGEE. The CDR3 DNA reads TGTGCCAGCAGCCCCCGATTAGGCCTCCAAGAGACCCAGTACTTC. Its translation is CASSPRLGLQETQYF.

The sample holds many counts of this clonotype. The chain carries TRBV11-1 and TRBJ2-7; 8 nucleotides line up with TRBD1. This CDR3 has 17 residues. CDR1 and CDR2 from the germline V gene are SGHAT and FQDESV (reference sequence). V gave up 3 bases and J gave up 3 bases; unmatched junction bases: 13. CDR3 region: CASSFGTGAHGLYEQYF. The CDR3 nucleotides read TGTGCCAGCAGCTTCGGGACAGGAGCCCATGGTCTCTACGAGCAGTACTTC.

The chain is built from TRBV6-2 or TRBV6-3 and TRBJ1-1; D is undetermined. The CDR3 is 14 amino acids. Germline CDR1 MNHEY, CDR2 SVGEGT. V was shortened by 6 bases and J by 4 bases, with 15 bases between the two germline ends. CDR3 residues: CASRVSGSPTEAFF. In nucleotides, the CDR3 is TGTGCCAGCAGGGTTTCCGGCAGCCCCACTGAAGCTTTCTTT.

This clonotype was observed at least ten times. CDR3 DNA: TGTGCCAGCAGCTCTTCCGTGAACACCGGGGAGCTGTTTTTT. Amino acids: CASSSSVNTGELFF. The rearrangement uses TRBV7-2 and TRBJ2-2; no clear D. This CDR3 spans 14 amino acids. The V gene's germline CDR1 is SGHTA and CDR2 FQGNSA. Trimming left V 4 bases short and J 1 base short, with 7 bases between.

Ten or more counts support this clonotype. The chain employs TRBV11-2 and TRBJ1-6; no clear D. V was pared by 1 base and J by 8 bases, with 6 bases between. CDR1 and CDR2 from the germline V gene are SGHAT and FQNNGV. This CDR3 is built from 13 residues. The CDR3, as DNA: TGTGCCAGCAGCTTAGTTCTGGATTCACCCCTCCACTTT. The encoded protein is CASSLVLDSPLHF.

This clonotype was recorded many times. The chain uses TRBV28 and TRBJ2-7, with 7 bases fitting TRBD1. Unmatched junction bases numbered 8, after V lost 7 bases and J lost 2 bases. The CDR3 contains 14 residues. Germline lookup yields CDR1 MDHEN and CDR2 SYDVKM. The CDR3: CASTWRQGTYEQYF. CDR3 bases: TGTGCCAGCACCTGGAGACAGGGAACCTACGAGCAGTACTTC.

This sequence joins TRBV20-1 and TRBJ2-7, with D uncertain. CDR3 size: 12 residues. Germline-derived CDR1 and CDR2 are DFQATT and SNEGSKA (reference sequence). The ends were cut back, 8 bases at V and 0 bases at J, with 11 bases in the middle. The CDR3 sequence: CSTRLASYEQYF. CDR3 bases: TGCAGTACTCGACTGGCCTCCTACGAGCAGTACTTC.

This clonotype was detected many times. V usage is TRBV6-5 and J usage is TRBJ1-6; the D gene is possibly TRBD1 (6 bases). CDR1 and CDR2 from the germline V gene are MNHEY and SVGAGI. This CDR3 region has 14 residues. V dropped 2 bases and J dropped 8 bases, with 10 bases sitting between them. Written as DNA, the CDR3 is TGTGCCAGCAGTTACGGGGGGCGAGATTCACCCCTCCACTTT. Protein sequence: CASSYGGRDSPLHF.

The gene calls are TRBV20-1 and TRBJ2-7, with TRBD2 matching 8 bases. The CDR3 totals 12 residues. Germline lookup yields CDR1 DFQATT and CDR2 SNEGSKA (reference sequence). The ends lost 4 bases at V and 5 bases at J; junction bases unmatched: 4. CDR3 in amino acids: CSANQRENEQYF. The CDR3 DNA reads TGCAGTGCTAATCAGCGGGAGAACGAGCAGTACTTC.

This clonotype was recorded at least ten times. The rearrangement links TRBV6-2 or TRBV6-3 to TRBJ1-2, with a weak D call TRBD1 (6 bases). The CDR3 is 13 residues long. V lost 5 bases to trimming and J lost 4 bases, with 11 bases between them. CDR1 MNHEY and CDR2 SVGEGT come from the germline V gene. In nucleotides, the CDR3 is TGTGCCAGCAGTCAACAGGGACCCTATGGCTACACCTTC. This gives the protein CASSQQGPYGYTF.

There are many counts of this clonotype. This chain uses TRBV12-3 or TRBV12-4 with TRBJ2-5; D is perhaps TRBD2 (6 bases). CDR3 length: 13 amino acids. The V end lost 5 bases, the J end lost 2 bases, and 9 bases lay between the germline ends. The CDR3 region is CASSLGLQETQYF. The CDR3 DNA is TGTGCCAGCAGTCTGGGACTTCAAGAGACCCAGTACTTC.

The chain is built from TRBV6-5 and TRBJ1-2, with D unclear. V was shortened by 2 bases and J by 6 bases, with 10 bases between the two germline ends. Germline V gene sequence: CDR1 MNHEY, CDR2 SVGAGI. The CDR3 runs 13 residues. As DNA, the CDR3 is TGTGCCAGCAGTTACCCCGGGTCGGATGGCTACACCTTC. Residues: CASSYPGSDGYTF.

This clonotype was counted many times. The chain is built from TRBV6-2 or TRBV6-3 and TRBJ1-1, with D maybe TRBD1 (5 bases). Trimming cost V 7 bases and J 2 bases, with 14 bases left between them. Germline V CDR1 and CDR2: MNHEY, SVGEGT. There are 14 residues in the CDR3. The CDR3 DNA sequence: TGTGCCAGCACCGACAGTGTTGCTAACACTGAAGCTTTCTTT. This codes for CASTDSVANTEAFF.

This clonotype has a count of ten or more. The chain links TRBV20-1 to TRBJ1-2, with a tentative D call TRBD1 (6 bases). The CDR3 covers 14 residues. Germline V CDR1 and CDR2: DFQATT, SNEGSKA (reference sequence). This CDR3 reads CSIGGESGLYGYTF. The CDR3 region has the DNA TGCAGCATAGGGGGGGAGTCGGGTCTCTATGGCTACACCTTC.

This clonotype appeared many times. V gene TRBV6-1 combines with J gene TRBJ1-5; tentatively, D is TRBD1 (6 bases). This CDR3 spans 15 amino acids. CDR1 and CDR2 from the germline V gene are MNHNS and SASEGT. V shed 4 bases and J shed 7 bases, with 17 bases lying between them. The DNA for the CDR3 is TGTGCCAGCAGTGCTCAACAGGGTGTGGGGCAGCCCCAGCATTTT. Its protein is CASSAQQGVGQPQHF.

This clonotype was detected many times. CDR3 nucleotides: TGCAGTATCCAAGTACCGGGACTAGCGGGAGGGCCAGGTTCCAGCGGGACCCAGTACTTC. Protein: CSIQVPGLAGGPGSSGTQYF. The V and J genes are TRBV20-1 and TRBJ2-5, with 16 bases lining up with TRBD2. Germline V gives CDR1 DFQATT, CDR2 SNEGSKA (reference sequence). Trimming at V came to 8 bases and at J to 7 bases, leaving 25 bases not matched to a gene. The length of the CDR3 is 20 residues.

In this sample, this clonotype turned up many times. V and J are TRBV5-6 and TRBJ2-5; 7 positions match TRBD2. Trimming took 3 bases from V and 2 from J; bases not matched to a gene: 7. There are 15 residues in the CDR3. CDR1 and CDR2 (germline): SGHDT, YYEEEE. As DNA, the CDR3 is TGTGCCAGCAGCTCCCAGGGAGCGGGACAAGAGACCCAGTACTTC. Protein product: CASSSQGAGQETQYF.

This clonotype was seen many times. The rearrangement links TRBV28 to TRBJ2-2; 12 positions match TRBD2. Germline V gives CDR1 MDHEN, CDR2 SYDVKM. The CDR3 has 18 amino acids. With 10 bases clipped from V and 0 bases from J, the junction kept 12 bases outside the gene matches. The CDR3 loop is CAKWASGRAPPNTGELFF. CDR3 coding DNA: TGTGCCAAGTGGGCTAGCGGGAGGGCCCCACCGAACACCGGGGAGCTGTTTTTT.

This clonotype occurred many times. The CDR3 region has the DNA TGCAGCGTTGTAAGGGCTGGCGGGTGGGAGCAGTACTTC. It specifies CSVVRAGGWEQYF. The chain has TRBV29-1 and TRBJ2-7; TRBD2 might be the D (5 bases). This CDR3 spans 13 amino acids. Trimming took 4 bases from V and 7 from J, leaving 17 bases between them. The germline gives CDR1 SQVTM, CDR2 ANQGSEA.